The clone carrying this TCR beta chain was found a few times. Its target is not known. The gene symbols are mouse symbols. The sequence runs out 4 residues before the end of the CDR3; the remainder is reconstructed from the germline J gene. The sample carries other DNA sequences with the same CDR3. Researchers sorted pooled cutaneous lymph node cells on the basis of CD4, CD8alpha, NKG2D, NKG2ACE and other markers. Extraction and reverse transcription of RNA yielded cDNA as the sequencing template. The repertoire was sequenced with immunoSEQ multiplex PCR; TCRdb's copy has only in-frame clones and lacks some. The table lists 270,000 or so clones, with no singletons. The CDR3 totals 14 residues. Germline V lookup: CDR1 NSQYPW, CDR2 LRSPGD (reference sequence). Trimming cost V 3 bases and J 3 bases; bases outside gene matches: 4. This entry belongs to a study of CD8+ T cells in alopecia areata. Study-level points and caveats: Greater clonality was observed in lesional scalp samples, especially alopecia totalis/universalis, versus normal scalp. Resident alphabeta T-cell populations of normal skin are likewise subject to sequencing in scalp samples.

The sequencing sample was made of CD4+ T cells sorted from a lymph node. This sequence originates from a C3H/HeJ mouse with alopecia areata. This strain has MHC haplotype H2-k. The chain employs TRBV1 and TRBJ1-2, with 7 bases identical to TRBD1. CDR3: CTCSARQGDSDYTF. Incomplete CDR3 DNA: TGCACCTGCAGTGCGAGGCAGGGGGACTCC.